Below are 14 T cell receptor beta chains sequenced from a single sample in a study of cytomegalovirus exposure and HLA in healthy donors. This PCR relied on a set of 60 Vbeta primers and 13 Jbeta primers. Profiled with immunoSEQ multiplex PCR; TCRdb holds only in-frame clones, not every one. This sample has 130,000 or so clones, with 73% found just once. Sequencing used PBMCs. The receptors come from a woman aged 40 to 50 in good health and CMV-seropositive.

This chain connects TRBV11-3 to TRBJ2-1, with TRBD2 identical over 8 bases. The junction had 7 bases not matched to a gene; V was cut back by 1 base and J by 8 bases. The CDR3 length is 15 residues. Germline loops: CDR1 SGHNT, CDR2 YENEEA. CDR3 sequence reads: CASSLGSGSQDEQFF. For the CDR3, the DNA is TGTGCCAGCAGCTTAGGAAGCGGGAGTCAGGATGAGCAGTTCTTC.

The chain recombines TRBV4-2 with TRBJ2-3, with 11 bases matching TRBD2. The CDR3 loop spans 17 amino acids. From germline, CDR1 is LGHNA and CDR2 YNFKEQ. Trimming at V came to 5 bases and at J to 0 bases, leaving 7 bases not matched to a gene. CDR3: CASSTLSGGASTDTQYF. The CDR3 nucleotides read TGTGCCAGCAGCACTCTTAGCGGGGGGGCTAGCACAGATACGCAGTATTTT.

The V call is TRBV15, the J call TRBJ1-1, with D uncertain. Germline V gene lookup returns CDR1 LNHNV and CDR2 YYDKDF (reference sequence). There are 16 residues in the CDR3. Trimming removed 5 bases at V and 3 bases at J, with 19 bases between. The CDR3 bases are TGTGCCACCAGCGGGCGACGTTTGGCCGGGGACACTGAAGCTTTCTTT. It is translated as CATSGRRLAGDTEAFF.

The CDR3 here is CASSSRALGETQYF. CDR3 DNA: TGTGCCAGCAGCTCCAGGGCGCTAGGAGAGACCCAGTACTTC. The chain has TRBV7-2 and TRBJ2-5; D possibly corresponds to TRBD1 (5 bases). In germline, CDR1 is SGHTA, CDR2 FQGNSA. CDR3 length: 14 residues. V was shortened by 4 bases and J by 4 bases, with 13 bases between the two germline ends.

The chain has TRBV28 and TRBJ2-3, with D maybe TRBD1 (6 bases). CDR1 and CDR2 (germline): MDHEN, SYDVKM. Trimming cost V 1 base and J 1 base, with 12 bases left between them. The CDR3 runs to 16 residues. This CDR3 reads CASSLSRGYRTDTQYF. The CDR3 DNA reads as TGTGCCAGCAGTTTATCCAGGGGCTACCGCACAGATACGCAGTATTTT.

This clone was recorded a few times. The chain links TRBV28 to TRBJ1-2; D is possibly TRBD1 (6 bases). V was cut by 8 bases and J by 4 bases, with 11 bases left in between. Germline V CDR1 and CDR2: MDHEN, SYDVKM. This CDR3 spans 12 amino acids. The CDR3 DNA sequence: TGTGCCAGCCGTGGACAGCTCTATGGCTACACCTTC. This translates into CASRGQLYGYTF.

The chain recombines TRBV30 with TRBJ2-7; D might be TRBD1 (5 bases). The germline gives CDR1 GTSNPN, CDR2 SVGIG (reference sequence). This CDR3 is built from 14 residues. V was shortened by 0 bases and J by 7 bases, with 16 bases between the two germline ends. The CDR3 DNA reads TGTGCCTGGAGTGTACAAGGCAGGGCGAGGGAGCAGTACTTC. Its translation: CAWSVQGRAREQYF.

The V gene is TRBV7-8, the J gene TRBJ1-5; D not resolved. CDR3 length equals 18 residues. Germline CDR1 and CDR2: SGHVS and FQNEAQ. V lost 5 bases to trimming and J lost 1 base, with 21 bases between them. CDR3 nucleotides: TGTGCCAGCAGCCTACTATCGGGGTCCGCGGGGAGCAATCAGCCCCAGCATTTT. Its protein is CASSLLSGSAGSNQPQHF.

A word on this clone: This sample also contains other DNA sequences that code for the same CDR3. The chain recombines TRBV7-3 with TRBJ2-1; 7 nucleotides line up with TRBD2. Germline trimming cut 5 bases from V and 8 bases from J; bases unmatched to any gene: 12. The germline CDR1 and CDR2 sequences are SGHTA and FQGTGA. The CDR3 has 15 residues. CDR3 sequence reads: CASSRDGGSVDEQFF. CDR3 bases: TGTGCCAGCAGCCGAGACGGGGGGTCAGTTGATGAGCAGTTCTTC. The variable domain in full, with the rest retrieved from reference TRBV7-3 and TRBJ2-1, is GAGVSQTPSNKVTEKGKYVELRCDPISGHTALYWYRQSLGQGPEFLIYFQGTGAADDSGLPNDRFFAVRPEGSVSTLKIQRTERGDSAVYLCASSRDGGSVDEQFFGPGTRLTVL.

J is TRBJ1-1 and V is TRBV9, with a tentative D call TRBD1 (6 bases). V was pared by 2 bases and J by 9 bases, with 14 bases between. The CDR3 sequence is 13 residues long. From germline, CDR1 is SGDLS and CDR2 YYNGEE. CDR3 bases: TGTGCCAGCAGCGTGGATCTACAGGGTAAAGCTTTCTTT. This codes for CASSVDLQGKAFF. Filled out from reference TRBV9 and TRBJ1-1, the complete variable domain reads DSGVTQTPKHLITATGQRVTLRCSPRSGDLSVYWYQQSLDQGLQFLIQYYNGEERAKGNILERFSAQQFPDLHSELNLSSLELGDSALYFCASSVDLQGKAFFGQGTRLTVV.

This rearrangement joins TRBV7-8 to TRBJ1-5, with 7 bases lining up with TRBD1. After removal of 5 bases from V and 0 bases from J, the junction contained 4 bases not matched to a gene. CDR1 and CDR2 (germline): SGHVS, FQNEAQ. The CDR3 sequence is 15 residues long. The CDR3: CASSPQGNSNQPQHF. In DNA form, the CDR3 reads TGTGCCAGCAGCCCACAGGGGAATAGCAATCAGCCCCAGCATTTT.

The CDR3 DNA reads as TGTGCCACCAGCAGAGATGGGGGGGGGAGGTTACTTAACTATGGCTACACCTTC. This encodes CATSRDGGGRLLNYGYTF. This chain uses TRBV15 with TRBJ1-2, with D perhaps matching TRBD1 (5 bases). The V gene lost 0 bases and the J gene lost 1 base, with 18 bases spanning the gap. The CDR3 loop spans 18 amino acids. Germline-derived CDR1 and CDR2 are LNHNV and YYDKDF (reference sequence). The whole variable domain, remainder taken from reference TRBV15 and TRBJ1-2, is DAMVIQNPRYQVTQFGKPVTLSCSQTLNHNVMYWYQQKSSQAPKLLFHYYDKDFNNEADTPDNFQSRRPNTSFCFLDIRSPGLGDTAMYLCATSRDGGGRLLNYGYTFGSGTRLTVV.

V and J are TRBV13 and TRBJ2-1; weak D call: TRBD1 (5 bases). The CDR3 is made up of 14 amino acids. V lost 6 bases to trimming and J lost 1 base, with 10 bases between them. Germline-derived CDR1 and CDR2 are PRHDT and FYEKMQ (reference sequence). This CDR3 reads CASRQRQSYNEQFF. The CDR3 nucleotides are TGTGCCAGCAGACAAAGACAGTCCTACAATGAGCAGTTCTTC.

The V call is TRBV11-3, the J call TRBJ2-1; 8 bases map to TRBD2. This CDR3 has 13 residues. Germline lookup yields CDR1 SGHNT and CDR2 YENEEA. J was trimmed by 9 bases and V by 5 bases; bases with no gene match: 6. The CDR3 here is CASSATSVGEQFF. CDR3 bases: TGTGCCAGCAGCGCGACTAGCGTGGGTGAGCAGTTCTTC.